Sequencing of this T cell receptor beta chain was carried out in a study of identical twins. Study-level points and caveats: Insertions were reduced in abundant cord blood beta clonotypes but not in memory repertoires.

The CDR3 totals 13 residues. Trimming pared 5 bases from V and 4 bases from J, leaving 11 bases between. Germline loops: CDR1 SNHLY, CDR2 FYNNEI. Note on this clonotype: The antigen is not known.

From the 5' RACE reads, TCRdb called clonotypes with MiXCR, one entry per CDR3 protein. The sample carries some 570,000 distinct CDR3 sequences, around 20% recorded once. The same specimen was also included in a second study, on yellow fever vaccine responses in identical twins.

What was sequenced was CD4+ T cells sorted from blood. This chain connects TRBV2 to TRBJ1-1; D call uncertain. The origin of this receptor is a woman between 18 and 30 years old in good health. The CDR3 DNA reads as TGTGCCAGCAGTCGCAATCCGAGCACTGAAGCTTTCTTT. Amino acid sequence: CASSRNPSTEAFF. The full variable domain, its missing parts supplied by reference TRBV2 and TRBJ1-1, is EPEVTQTPSHQVTQMGQEVILRCVPISNHLYFYWYRQILGQKVEFLVSFYNNEISEKSEIFDDQFSVERPDGSNFTLKIRSTKLEDSAMYFCASSRNPSTEAFFGQGTRLTVV.